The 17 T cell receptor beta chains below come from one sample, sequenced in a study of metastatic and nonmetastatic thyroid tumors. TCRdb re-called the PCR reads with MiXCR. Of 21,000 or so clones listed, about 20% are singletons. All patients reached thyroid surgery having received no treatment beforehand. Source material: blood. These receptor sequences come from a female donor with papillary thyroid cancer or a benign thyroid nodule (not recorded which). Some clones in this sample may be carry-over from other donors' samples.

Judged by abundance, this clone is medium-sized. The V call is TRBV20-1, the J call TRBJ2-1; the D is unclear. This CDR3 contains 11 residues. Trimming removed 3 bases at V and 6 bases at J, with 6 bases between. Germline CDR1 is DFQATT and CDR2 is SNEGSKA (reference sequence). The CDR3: CSASWVNEQFF. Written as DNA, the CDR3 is TGCAGTGCTAGCTGGGTCAATGAGCAGTTCTTC.

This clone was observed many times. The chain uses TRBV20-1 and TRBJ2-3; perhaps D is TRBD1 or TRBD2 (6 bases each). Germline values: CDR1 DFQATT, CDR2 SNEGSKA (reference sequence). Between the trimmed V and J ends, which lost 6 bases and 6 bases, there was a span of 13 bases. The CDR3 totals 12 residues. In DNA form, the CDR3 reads TGCAGTGCACAGATGGGGGGCGATACGCAGTATTTT. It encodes CSAQMGGDTQYF.

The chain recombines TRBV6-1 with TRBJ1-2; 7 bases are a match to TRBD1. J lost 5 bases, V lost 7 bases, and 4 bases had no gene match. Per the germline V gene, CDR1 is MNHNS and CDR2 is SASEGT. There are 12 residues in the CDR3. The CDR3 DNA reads TGTGCCAGCACATCACAGGGGTATGGCTACACCTTC. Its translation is CASTSQGYGYTF.

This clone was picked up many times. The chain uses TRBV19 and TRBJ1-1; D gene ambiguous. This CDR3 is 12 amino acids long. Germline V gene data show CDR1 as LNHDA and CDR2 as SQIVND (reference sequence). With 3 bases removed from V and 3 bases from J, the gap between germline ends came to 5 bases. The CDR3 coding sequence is TGTGCCAGTAGTATGCGGGACACTGAAGCTTTCTTT. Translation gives CASSMRDTEAFF. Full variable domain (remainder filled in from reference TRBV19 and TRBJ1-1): DGGITQSPKYLFRKEGQNVTLSCEQNLNHDAMYWYRQDPGQGLRLIYYSQIVNDFQKGDIAEGYSVSREKKESFPLTVTSAQKNPTAFYLCASSMRDTEAFFGQGTRLTVV.

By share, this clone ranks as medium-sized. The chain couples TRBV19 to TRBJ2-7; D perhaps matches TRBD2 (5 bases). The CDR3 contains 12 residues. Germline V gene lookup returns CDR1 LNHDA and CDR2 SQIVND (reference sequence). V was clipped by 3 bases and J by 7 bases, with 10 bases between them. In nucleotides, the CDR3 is TGTGCCAGTAGTATCTCCCCGGGGGAGCAGTACTTC. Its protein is CASSISPGEQYF.

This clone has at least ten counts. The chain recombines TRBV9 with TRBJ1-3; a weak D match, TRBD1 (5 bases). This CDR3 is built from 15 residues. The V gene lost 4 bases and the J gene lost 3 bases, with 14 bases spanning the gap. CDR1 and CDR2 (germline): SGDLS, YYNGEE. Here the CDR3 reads CASSPEGRYGNTIYF. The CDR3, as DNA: TGTGCCAGCAGCCCCGAGGGACGTTATGGAAACACCATATATTTT. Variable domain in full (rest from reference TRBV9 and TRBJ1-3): DSGVTQTPKHLITATGQRVTLRCSPRSGDLSVYWYQQSLDQGLQFLIQYYNGEERAKGNILERFSAQQFPDLHSELNLSSLELGDSALYFCASSPEGRYGNTIYFGEGSWLTVV.

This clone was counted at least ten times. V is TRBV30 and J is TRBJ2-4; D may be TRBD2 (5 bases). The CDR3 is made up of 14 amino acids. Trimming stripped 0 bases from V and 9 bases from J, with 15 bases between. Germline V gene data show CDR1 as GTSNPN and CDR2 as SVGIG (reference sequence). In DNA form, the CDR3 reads TGTGCCTGGAGTGTTGTGACGGGATCGAGCATTCAGTACTTC. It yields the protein CAWSVVTGSSIQYF.

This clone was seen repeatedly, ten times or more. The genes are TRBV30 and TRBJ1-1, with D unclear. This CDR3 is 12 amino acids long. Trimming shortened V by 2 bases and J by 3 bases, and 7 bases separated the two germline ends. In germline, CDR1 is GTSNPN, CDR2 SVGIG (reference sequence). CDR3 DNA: TGTGCCTGGAGTTCAGATGACACTGAAGCTTTCTTT. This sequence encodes CAWSSDDTEAFF.

CDR3 in DNA: TGTGCCAGCATCTCTTCGCTAGCGGGAGAGAATACGCAGTATTTT. Protein sequence: CASISSLAGENTQYF. This chain uses TRBV11-3 with TRBJ2-3; 10 bases agree with TRBD2. The germline V gene encodes CDR1 SGHNT and CDR2 YENEEA. V lost 7 bases, J lost 7 bases, and 11 bases stayed unmatched. This CDR3 contains 15 residues.

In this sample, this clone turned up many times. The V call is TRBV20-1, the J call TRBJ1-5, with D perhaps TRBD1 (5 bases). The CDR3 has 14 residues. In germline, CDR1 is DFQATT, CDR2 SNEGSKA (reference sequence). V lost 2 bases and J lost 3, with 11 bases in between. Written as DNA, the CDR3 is TGCAGTGCTAGATCCGGGGCGGACAATCAGCCCCAGCATTTT. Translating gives CSARSGADNQPQHF.

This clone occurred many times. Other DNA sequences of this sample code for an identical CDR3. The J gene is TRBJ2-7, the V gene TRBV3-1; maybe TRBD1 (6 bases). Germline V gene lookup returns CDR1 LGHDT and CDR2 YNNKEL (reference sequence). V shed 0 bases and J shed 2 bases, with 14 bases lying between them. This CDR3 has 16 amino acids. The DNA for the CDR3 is TGTGCCAGCAGCCAAGATCTGGAGACAGGTACCTACGAGCAGTACTTC. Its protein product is CASSQDLETGTYEQYF.

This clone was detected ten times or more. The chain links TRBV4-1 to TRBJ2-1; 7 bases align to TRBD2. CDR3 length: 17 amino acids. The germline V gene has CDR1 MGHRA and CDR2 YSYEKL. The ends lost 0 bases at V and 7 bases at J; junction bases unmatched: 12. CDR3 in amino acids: CASSQDRGDLSRNEQFF. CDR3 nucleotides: TGCGCCAGCAGCCAAGATCGGGGGGACCTGAGTCGGAATGAGCAGTTCTTC.

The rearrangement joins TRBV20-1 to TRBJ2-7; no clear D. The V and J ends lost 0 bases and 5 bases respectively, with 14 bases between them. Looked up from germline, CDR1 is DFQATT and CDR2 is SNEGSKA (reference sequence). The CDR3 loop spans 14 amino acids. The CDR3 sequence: CSARDTVRPHEQYF. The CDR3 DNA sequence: TGCAGTGCTAGAGATACCGTGAGGCCCCACGAGCAGTACTTC.

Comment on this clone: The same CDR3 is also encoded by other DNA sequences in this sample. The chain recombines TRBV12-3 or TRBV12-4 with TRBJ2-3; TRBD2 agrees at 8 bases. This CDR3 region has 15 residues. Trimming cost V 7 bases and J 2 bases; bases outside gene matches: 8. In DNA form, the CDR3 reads TGTGCCAGCACCCCGGGGGGGGTCCTCACAGATACGCAGTATTTT. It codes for CASTPGGVLTDTQYF.

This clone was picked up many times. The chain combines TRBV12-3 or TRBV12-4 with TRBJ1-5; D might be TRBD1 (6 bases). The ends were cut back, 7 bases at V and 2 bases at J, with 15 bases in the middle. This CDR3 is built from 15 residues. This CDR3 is CASTHRGLGNQPQHF. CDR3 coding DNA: TGTGCCAGCACCCACCGGGGGCTTGGCAATCAGCCCCAGCATTTT.

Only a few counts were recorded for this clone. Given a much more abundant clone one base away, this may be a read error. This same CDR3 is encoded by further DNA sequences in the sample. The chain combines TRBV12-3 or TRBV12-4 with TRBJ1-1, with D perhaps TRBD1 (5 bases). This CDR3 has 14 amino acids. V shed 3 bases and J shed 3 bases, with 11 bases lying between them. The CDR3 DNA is TGTGCCAGCAGTTTTGGAGGGGCGGACACTGAAGCTTTCTTT. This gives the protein CASSFGGADTEAFF.

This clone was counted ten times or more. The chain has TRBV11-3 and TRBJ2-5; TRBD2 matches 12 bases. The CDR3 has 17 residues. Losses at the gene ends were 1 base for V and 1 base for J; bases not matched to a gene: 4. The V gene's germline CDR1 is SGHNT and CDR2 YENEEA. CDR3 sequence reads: CASSLGQGLAGQETQYF. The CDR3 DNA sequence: TGTGCCAGCAGCTTAGGTCAGGGACTAGCGGGCCAAGAGACCCAGTACTTC. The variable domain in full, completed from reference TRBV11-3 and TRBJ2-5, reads EAGVVQSPRYKIIEKKQPVAFWCNPISGHNTLYWYLQNLGQGPELLIRYENEEAVDDSQLPKDRFSAERLKGVDSTLKIQPAELGDSAVYLCASSLGQGLAGQETQYFGPGTRLLVL.